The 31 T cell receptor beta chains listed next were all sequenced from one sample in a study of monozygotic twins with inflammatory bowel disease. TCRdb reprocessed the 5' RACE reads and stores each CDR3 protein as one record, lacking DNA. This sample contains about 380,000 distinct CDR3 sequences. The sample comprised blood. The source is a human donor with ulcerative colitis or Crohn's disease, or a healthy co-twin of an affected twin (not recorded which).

CDR3 residues: CASSQSKGYQETQYF. The V call is TRBV5-1, the J call TRBJ2-5. Germline V lookup: CDR1 SGHRS, CDR2 YFSETQ. The CDR3 runs 15 residues.

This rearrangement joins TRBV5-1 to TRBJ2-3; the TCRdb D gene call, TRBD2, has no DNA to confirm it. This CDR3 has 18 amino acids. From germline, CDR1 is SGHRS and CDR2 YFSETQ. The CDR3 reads CASSFRASGGTSTDTQYF.

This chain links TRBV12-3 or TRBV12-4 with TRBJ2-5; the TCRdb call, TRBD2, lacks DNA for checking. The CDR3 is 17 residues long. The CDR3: CASSSRGLAGHWETQYF.

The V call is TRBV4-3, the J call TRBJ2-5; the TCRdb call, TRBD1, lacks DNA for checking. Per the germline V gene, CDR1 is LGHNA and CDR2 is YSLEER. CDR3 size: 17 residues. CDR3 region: CASSQDRGRQSRETQYF.

CDR3 loop: CASNEIAWSTDTQYF. The chain recombines TRBV5-1 with TRBJ2-3. The CDR3 is 15 amino acids. The germline CDR1 and CDR2 sequences are SGHRS and YFSETQ.

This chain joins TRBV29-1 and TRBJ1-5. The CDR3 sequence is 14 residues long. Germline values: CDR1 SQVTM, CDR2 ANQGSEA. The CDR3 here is CSVAGSYSNQPQHF.

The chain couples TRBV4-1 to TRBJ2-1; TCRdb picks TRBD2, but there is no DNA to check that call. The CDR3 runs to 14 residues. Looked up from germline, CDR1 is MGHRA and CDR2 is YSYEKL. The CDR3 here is CASSQPGLADEQFF.

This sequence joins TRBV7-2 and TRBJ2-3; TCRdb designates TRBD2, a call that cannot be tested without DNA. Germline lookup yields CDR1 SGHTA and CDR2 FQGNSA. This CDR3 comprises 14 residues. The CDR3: CASSSQEGRDTQYF.

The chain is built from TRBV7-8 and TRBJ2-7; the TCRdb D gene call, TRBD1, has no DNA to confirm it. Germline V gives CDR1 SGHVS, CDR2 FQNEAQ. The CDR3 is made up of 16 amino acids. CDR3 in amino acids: CASSLAAGQGFYEQYF.

This CDR3 reads CSFTRGVNEQFF. The rearrangement links TRBV29-1 to TRBJ2-1; the TCRdb call, TRBD2, lacks DNA for checking. Germline lookup yields CDR1 SQVTM and CDR2 ANQGSEA. The CDR3 consists of 12 residues.

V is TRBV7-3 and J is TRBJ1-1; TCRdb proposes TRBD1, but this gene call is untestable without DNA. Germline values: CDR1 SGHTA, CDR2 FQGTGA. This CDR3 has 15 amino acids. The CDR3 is CASSLKNGRGTEAFF.

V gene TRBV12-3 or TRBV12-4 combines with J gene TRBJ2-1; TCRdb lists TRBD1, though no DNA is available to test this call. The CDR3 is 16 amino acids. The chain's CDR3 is CASSPRTGTHHNEQFF.

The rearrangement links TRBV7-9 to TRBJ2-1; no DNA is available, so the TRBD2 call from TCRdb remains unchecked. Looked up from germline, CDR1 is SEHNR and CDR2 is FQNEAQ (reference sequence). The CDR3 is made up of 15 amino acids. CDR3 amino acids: CASSFGGARYNEQFF. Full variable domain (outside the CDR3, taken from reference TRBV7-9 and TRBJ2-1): DTGVSQNPRHKITKRGQNVTFRCDPISEHNRLYWYRQTLGQGPEFLTYFQNEAQLEKSRLLSDRFSAERPKGSFSTLEIQRTEQGDSAMYLCASSFGGARYNEQFFGPGTRLTVL.

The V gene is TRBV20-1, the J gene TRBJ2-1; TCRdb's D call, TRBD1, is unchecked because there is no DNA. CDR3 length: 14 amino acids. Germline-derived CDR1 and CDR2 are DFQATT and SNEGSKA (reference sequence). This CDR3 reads CSAGRPGTYNEQFF.

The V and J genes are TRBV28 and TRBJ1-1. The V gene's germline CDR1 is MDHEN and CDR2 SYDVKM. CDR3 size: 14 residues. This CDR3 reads CASTFFGMNTEAFF.

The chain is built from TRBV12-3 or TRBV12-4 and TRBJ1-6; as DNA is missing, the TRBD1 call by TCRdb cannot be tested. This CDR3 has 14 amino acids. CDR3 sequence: CASSFQGLDSPLHF.

The CDR3: CASSARENTEAFF. The rearrangement links TRBV6-1 to TRBJ1-1. Germline V CDR1 and CDR2: MNHNS, SASEGT. The CDR3 is made up of 13 amino acids.

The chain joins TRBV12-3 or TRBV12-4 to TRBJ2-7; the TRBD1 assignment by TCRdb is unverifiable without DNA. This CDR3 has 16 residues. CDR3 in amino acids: CASSLQTAGTAYEQYF.

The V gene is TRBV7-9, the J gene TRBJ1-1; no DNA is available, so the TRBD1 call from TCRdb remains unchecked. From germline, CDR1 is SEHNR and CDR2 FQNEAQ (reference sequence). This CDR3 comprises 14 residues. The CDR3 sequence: CASSALQGRTEAFF. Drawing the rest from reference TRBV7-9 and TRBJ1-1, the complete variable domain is DTGVSQNPRHKITKRGQNVTFRCDPISEHNRLYWYRQTLGQGPEFLTYFQNEAQLEKSRLLSDRFSAERPKGSFSTLEIQRTEQGDSAMYLCASSALQGRTEAFFGQGTRLTVV.

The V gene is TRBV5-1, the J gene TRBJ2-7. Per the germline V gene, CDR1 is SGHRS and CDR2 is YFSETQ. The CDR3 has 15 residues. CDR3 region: CASSLIPASSYEQYF.

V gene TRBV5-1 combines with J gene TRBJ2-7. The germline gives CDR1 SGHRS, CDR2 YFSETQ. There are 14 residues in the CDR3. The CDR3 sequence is CASSLGGVTYEQYF.

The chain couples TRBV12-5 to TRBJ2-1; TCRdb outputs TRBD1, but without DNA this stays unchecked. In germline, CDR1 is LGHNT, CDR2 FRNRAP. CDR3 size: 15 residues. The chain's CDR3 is CASGLWAGKSNEQFF.

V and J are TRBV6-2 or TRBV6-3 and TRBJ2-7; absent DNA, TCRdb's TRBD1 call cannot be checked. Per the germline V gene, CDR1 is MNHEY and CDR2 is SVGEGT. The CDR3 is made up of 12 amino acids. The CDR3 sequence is CASRDRDYEQYF.

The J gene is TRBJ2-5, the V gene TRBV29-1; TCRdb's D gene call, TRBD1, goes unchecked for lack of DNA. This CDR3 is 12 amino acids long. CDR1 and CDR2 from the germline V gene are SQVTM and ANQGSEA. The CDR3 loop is CSVDRGRETQYF.

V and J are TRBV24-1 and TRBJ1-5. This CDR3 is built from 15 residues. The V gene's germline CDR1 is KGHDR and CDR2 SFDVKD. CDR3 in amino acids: CATSDSTGNNQPQHF.

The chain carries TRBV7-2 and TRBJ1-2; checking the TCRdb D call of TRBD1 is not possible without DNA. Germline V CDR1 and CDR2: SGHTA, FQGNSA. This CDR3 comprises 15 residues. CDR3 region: CASGPRTGVNYGYTF.

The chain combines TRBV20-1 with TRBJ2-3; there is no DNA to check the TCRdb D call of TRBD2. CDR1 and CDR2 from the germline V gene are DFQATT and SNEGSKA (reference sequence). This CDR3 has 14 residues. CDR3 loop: CGARTSGGAGTQYF.

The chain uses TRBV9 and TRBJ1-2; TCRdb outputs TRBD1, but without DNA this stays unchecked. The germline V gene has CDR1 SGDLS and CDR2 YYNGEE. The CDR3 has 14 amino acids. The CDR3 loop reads CASSVGGIDYGYTF.

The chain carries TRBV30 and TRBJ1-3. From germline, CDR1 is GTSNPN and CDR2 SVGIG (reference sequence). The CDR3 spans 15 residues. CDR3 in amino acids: CAWNLPRFSGNTIYF.

The CDR3 protein is CASSVTTSYEQYF. The V gene is TRBV12-3 or TRBV12-4, the J gene TRBJ2-7. The CDR3 totals 13 residues.

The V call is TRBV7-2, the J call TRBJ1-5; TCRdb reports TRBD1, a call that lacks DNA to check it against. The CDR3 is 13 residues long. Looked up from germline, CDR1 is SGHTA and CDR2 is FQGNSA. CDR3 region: CASSSQGREAQHF.